This TCR beta chain appears in the sequencing data of a study of spatial heterogeneity in lung cancer. The study, taken as a whole, reports: Within tumors, counts of expanded alpha and beta TCRs tracked tumor mutation counts.

This clonotype appeared a few times. Its antigen is unknown. Every TCR cDNA molecule bore a unique molecular identifier. Using its own MiXCR run on the 5' RACE reads, TCRdb lists one record per CDR3 protein. The table has about 15,000 distinct CDR3 sequences, around 7.5% seen once. The CDR3 is 13 residues long. Germline V gene data show CDR1 as MGHDK and CDR2 as SYGVNS. V was pared by 3 bases and J by 2 bases, with 5 bases between. Indicated time point: sample taken at primary tumor resection. The gene calls are TRBV25-1 and TRBJ2-4; the D is unclear. This receptor was obtained from a male donor with early-stage non-small cell lung cancer. Sequenced material: lung tumor tissue, taken at surgery. In nucleotides, the CDR3 is TGTGCCAGCAGTGACTACCCCAAAAACATTCAGTACTTC. Amino acids: CASSDYPKNIQYF.